A single sample gave rise to the 17 T cell receptor beta chains below, sequenced in a study of cytomegalovirus exposure and HLA in healthy donors. This PCR relied on a set of 60 Vbeta primers and 13 Jbeta primers. This table comes from immunoSEQ multiplex PCR, and its TCRdb copy is limited to in-frame clones, with some not included. The data show 50,000 to 70,000 clones, about 80% seen once. Input material: PBMCs. The origin of the receptors is a woman aged 40 to 49 in good health and CMV-seronegative.

This clone appeared once. The chain has TRBV28 and TRBJ1-2; D is perhaps TRBD1 (5 bases). V gave up 5 bases and J gave up 9 bases, with 19 bases separating them. The length of the CDR3 is 14 residues. CDR1 and CDR2 (germline): MDHEN, SYDVKM. The DNA of the CDR3 is TGTGCCAGCAGTCCGACCGCGACAGCACCCCGCTACACCTTC. Translated: CASSPTATAPRYTF.

This chain joins TRBV7-6 and TRBJ2-2, with a possible D match to TRBD1 (5 bases). V lost 5 bases to trimming and J lost 7 bases, with 8 bases between them. The CDR3 has 12 residues. CDR1 SGHVS and CDR2 FNYEAQ come from the germline V gene. The CDR3 DNA follows: TGTGCCAGCAGCGGGCAGGGCGGGGAGCTGTTTTTT. It is translated as CASSGQGGELFF. Looking up the rest from reference TRBV7-6 and TRBJ2-2 gives the full variable domain: GAGVSQSPRYKVTKRGQDVALRCDPISGHVSLYWYRQALGQGPEFLTYFNYEAQQDKSGLPNDRFSAERPEGSISTLTIQRTEQRDSAMYRCASSGQGGELFFGEGSRLTVL.

The rearrangement uses TRBV7-8 and TRBJ2-1, with TRBD1 matching 8 bases. This CDR3 contains 14 residues. V lost 8 bases and J lost 7; bases outside the gene matches: 10. Germline V lookup: CDR1 SGHVS, CDR2 FQNEAQ. CDR3 coding DNA: TGTGCCAGCCGCGACAGGGGCTTGAGGAATGAGCAGTTCTTC. Protein sequence: CASRDRGLRNEQFF. The variable domain in full, completed from reference TRBV7-8 and TRBJ2-1, reads GAGVSQSPRYKVAKRGQDVALRCDPISGHVSLFWYQQALGQGPEFLTYFQNEAQLDKSGLPSDRFFAERPEGSVSTLKIQRTQQEDSAVYLCASRDRGLRNEQFFGPGTRLTVL.

This CDR3 reads CASSLNRPIDPDTQYF. The CDR3, as DNA: TGTGCCAGCTCACTAAACAGGCCGATCGATCCAGATACGCAGTATTTT. V usage is TRBV18 and J usage is TRBJ2-3, with D possibly matching TRBD1 (5 bases). V shed 4 bases and J shed 4 bases, with 18 bases lying between them. The CDR3 consists of 16 residues. In germline, CDR1 is KGHSH, CDR2 LQKENI.

This chain uses TRBV28 with TRBJ2-3, with D possibly matching TRBD1 (6 bases). This CDR3 is 14 amino acids long. The V gene lost 7 bases and the J gene lost 5 bases, with 16 bases spanning the gap. Germline V gene lookup returns CDR1 MDHEN and CDR2 SYDVKM. The CDR3 DNA is TGTGCCAGCACCCACCGACAGGTTAGAGATACGCAGTATTTT. Amino acids: CASTHRQVRDTQYF.

The rearrangement joins TRBV7-2 to TRBJ2-3, with a possible D match to TRBD2 (6 bases). CDR1 is SGHTA and CDR2 is FQGNSA in the germline V gene. V was shortened by 5 bases and J by 1 base, with 16 bases between the two germline ends. This CDR3 has 16 residues. The CDR3 here is CASSPQGWEGTDTQYF. The CDR3 DNA sequence: TGTGCCAGCAGCCCCCAGGGATGGGAGGGCACAGATACGCAGTATTTT.

The chain couples TRBV28 to TRBJ2-1, with D unresolved. The V end was cut by 7 bases, the J end by 0 bases, with 7 bases between. The length of the CDR3 is 13 residues. The germline V gene encodes CDR1 MDHEN and CDR2 SYDVKM. DNA of the CDR3: TGTGCCAGCATGTGGAGCTCCTACAATGAGCAGTTCTTC. Residues: CASMWSSYNEQFF. Based on the CDR3 plus reference TRBV28 and TRBJ2-1, the full variable domain is DVKVTQSSRYLVKRTGEKVFLECVQDMDHENMFWYRQDPGLGLRLIYFSYDVKMKEKGDIPEGYSVSREKKERFSLILESASTNQTSMYLCASMWSSYNEQFFGPGTRLTVL.

The chain combines TRBV4-3 with TRBJ1-1; 8 bases fit TRBD1. The germline V gene has CDR1 LGHNA and CDR2 YSLEER. The V gene end was trimmed by 0 bases and the J gene end by 10 bases; junction bases not matched to a gene: 13. CDR3 length equals 16 residues. CDR3 in amino acids: CASSQDHSLAGGRAFF. CDR3 DNA: TGCGCCAGCAGCCAAGATCACTCTTTGGCAGGGGGCCGAGCTTTCTTT.

The J gene is TRBJ2-2, the V gene TRBV11-2; D is perhaps TRBD1 (5 bases). V was pared by 0 bases and J by 5 bases, with 7 bases between. The germline gives CDR1 SGHAT, CDR2 FQNNGV. The CDR3 spans 14 residues. The CDR3 is CASSLERQTGELFF. The CDR3 DNA reads as TGTGCCAGCAGCTTAGAGCGACAGACCGGGGAGCTGTTTTTT. Based on the CDR3 plus reference TRBV11-2 and TRBJ2-2, the full variable domain is EAGVAQSPRYKIIEKRQSVAFWCNPISGHATLYWYQQILGQGPKLLIQFQNNGVVDDSQLPKDRFSAERLKGVDSTLKIQPAKLEDSAVYLCASSLERQTGELFFGEGSRLTVL.

This clone was seen more than once but under ten times. The chain joins TRBV13 to TRBJ2-3; D may be TRBD1 (6 bases). The CDR3 consists of 16 residues. The V gene lost 4 bases and the J gene lost 4 bases, with 18 bases spanning the gap. Germline-derived CDR1 and CDR2 are PRHDT and FYEKMQ (reference sequence). CDR3 sequence reads: CASSYRQGLAADTQYF. In DNA, the CDR3 is TGTGCCAGCAGCTACCGTCAGGGGTTGGCCGCAGATACGCAGTATTTT.

The chain links TRBV6-5 to TRBJ2-1, with 9 bases lining up with TRBD1. V was pared by 5 bases and J by 6 bases, with 8 bases of the junction left unmatched. This CDR3 is 15 amino acids long. From germline, CDR1 is MNHEY and CDR2 SVGAGI. The CDR3 region is CASSQPGQGGNEQFF. CDR3 DNA sequence: TGTGCCAGCAGTCAACCGGGACAGGGCGGCAATGAGCAGTTCTTC.

The chain employs TRBV6-4 and TRBJ1-2; possibly TRBD1 for D (5 bases). Trimming left V 0 bases short and J 5 bases short, with 13 bases between. Germline values: CDR1 MRHNA, CDR2 SNTAGT. There are 15 residues in the CDR3. The CDR3 here is CASSDSGAAPYGYTF. For the CDR3, the DNA is TGTGCCAGCAGTGACTCTGGGGCGGCCCCTTATGGCTACACCTTC.

This clone has a single count. The rearrangement joins TRBV5-1 to TRBJ1-1, with 11 nucleotides matching TRBD1. With 10 bases clipped from V and 5 bases from J, the junction kept 10 bases outside the gene matches. Germline CDR1 reads SGHRS; CDR2 reads YFSETQ. The CDR3 runs to 14 residues. CDR3 DNA sequence: TGCGCCTCGCACCCAGGGACAGGGGGGACTGAAGCTTTCTTT. As protein: CASHPGTGGTEAFF. The full variable domain, completed using reference TRBV5-1 and TRBJ1-1, is KAGVTQTPRYLIKTRGQQVTLSCSPISGHRSVSWYQQTPGQGLQFLFEYFSETQRNKGNFPGRFSGRQFSNSRSEMNVSTLELGDSALYLCASHPGTGGTEAFFGQGTRLTVV.

The chain is built from TRBV4-1 and TRBJ2-1; TRBD2 aligns across 15 bases. The CDR3 contains 20 residues. Germline V gene data show CDR1 as MGHRA and CDR2 as YSYEKL. V gave up 1 base and J gave up 3 bases; unmatched junction bases: 10. The CDR3 is CASSQVPQGLAGGYYNEQFF. Here the CDR3 DNA reads TGCGCCAGCAGCCAAGTACCCCAGGGACTAGCGGGAGGATACTACAATGAGCAGTTCTTC.

The rearrangement uses TRBV9 and TRBJ1-1; 9 positions match TRBD1. The germline V gene encodes CDR1 SGDLS and CDR2 YYNGEE. V trimming: 0 bases; J trimming: 6 bases; junction bases outside the gene matches: 6. The CDR3 has 15 residues. The CDR3 sequence: CASSVAGTGLSEAFF. The CDR3 DNA reads as TGTGCCAGCAGCGTAGCAGGGACAGGGCTGTCTGAAGCTTTCTTT.

This rearrangement joins TRBV5-1 to TRBJ1-4; 9 positions agree with TRBD1. Looked up from germline, CDR1 is SGHRS and CDR2 is YFSETQ. The V segment lost 0 bases and the J segment 8 bases; nucleotides outside the gene matches: 5. This CDR3 spans 15 amino acids. This CDR3 is CASSLARQGGEKLFF. CDR3 bases: TGCGCCAGCAGCTTGGCCAGACAGGGGGGGGAAAAACTGTTTTTT.

The rearrangement links TRBV11-2 to TRBJ2-4, with 14 bases matching TRBD2. The germline V gene encodes CDR1 SGHAT and CDR2 FQNNGV. The CDR3 is 19 amino acids. V lost 1 base to trimming and J lost 1 base; unmatched junction nucleotides: 6. The CDR3 DNA sequence: TGTGCCAGCAGCTTAGTTCGACTAGCGGGAGGGATCGCCAAAAACATTCAGTACTTC. Amino acid sequence: CASSLVRLAGGIAKNIQYF.